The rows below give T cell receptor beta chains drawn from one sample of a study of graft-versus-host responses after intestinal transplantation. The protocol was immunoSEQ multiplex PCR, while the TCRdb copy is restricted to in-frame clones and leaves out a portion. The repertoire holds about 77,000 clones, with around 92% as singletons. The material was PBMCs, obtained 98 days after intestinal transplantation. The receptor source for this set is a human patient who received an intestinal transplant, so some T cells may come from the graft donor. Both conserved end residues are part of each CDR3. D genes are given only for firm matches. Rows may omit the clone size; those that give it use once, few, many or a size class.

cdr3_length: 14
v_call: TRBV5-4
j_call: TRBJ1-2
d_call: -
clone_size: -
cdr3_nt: TGTGCCAGCAGCCGGGACATGCTTAACTATGGCTACACCTTC
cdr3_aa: CASSRDMLNYGYTF

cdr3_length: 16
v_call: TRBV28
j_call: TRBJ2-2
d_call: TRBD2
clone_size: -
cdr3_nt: TGTGCCAGCAGTTTATTAAAGCGGGAGCGCACCGGGGAGCTGTTTTTT
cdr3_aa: CASSLLKRERTGELFF

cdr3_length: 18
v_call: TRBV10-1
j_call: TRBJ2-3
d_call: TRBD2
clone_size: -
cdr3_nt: TGCGCCAGCAGTACCTCTCCGGGACTAGCGGGGGGCACAGATACGCAGTATTTT
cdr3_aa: CASSTSPGLAGGTDTQYF

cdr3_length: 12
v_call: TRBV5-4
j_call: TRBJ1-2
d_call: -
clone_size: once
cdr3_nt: TGTGCCAGCACCGTCGGGAACTATGGCTACACCTTC
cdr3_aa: CASTVGNYGYTF

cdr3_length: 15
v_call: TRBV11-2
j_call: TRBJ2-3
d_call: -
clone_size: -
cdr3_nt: TGTGCCAGCAGCGCACGAGGGGTTATCACAGATACGCAGTATTTT
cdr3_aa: CASSARGVITDTQYF

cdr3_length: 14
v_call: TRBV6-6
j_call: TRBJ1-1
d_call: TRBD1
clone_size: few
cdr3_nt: TGTGCCAGCAGCTTGGACAGGATGAACACTGAAGCTTTCTTT
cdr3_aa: CASSLDRMNTEAFF

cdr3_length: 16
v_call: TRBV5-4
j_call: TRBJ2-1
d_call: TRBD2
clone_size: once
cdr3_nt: TGTGCCAGCAGCTTGGGGGCGGGAGTTGGTAAAGATGAGCAGTTCTTC
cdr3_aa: CASSLGAGVGKDEQFF

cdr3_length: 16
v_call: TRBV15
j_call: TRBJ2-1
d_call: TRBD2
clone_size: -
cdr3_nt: TGTGCCACCAGCAGAGACGGGACTAGCGGGAGTAGTGAGCAGTTCTTC
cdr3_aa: CATSRDGTSGSSEQFF

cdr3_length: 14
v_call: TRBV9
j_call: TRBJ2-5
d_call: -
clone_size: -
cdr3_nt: TGTGCCAGCAGCGTAGGGGGGTACGAGGAGACCCAGTACTTC
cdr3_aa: CASSVGGYEETQYF

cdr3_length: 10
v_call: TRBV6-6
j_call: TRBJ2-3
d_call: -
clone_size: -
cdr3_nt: TGTGCCAGCAGGGCAGATACGCAGTATTTT
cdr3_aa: CASRADTQYF

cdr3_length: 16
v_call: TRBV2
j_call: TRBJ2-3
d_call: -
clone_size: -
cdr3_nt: TGTGCCAGCACCCTGGCCTGGGACGGAGGCACAGATACGCAGTATTTT
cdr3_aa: CASTLAWDGGTDTQYF

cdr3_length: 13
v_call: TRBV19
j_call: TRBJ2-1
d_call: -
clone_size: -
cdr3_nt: TGTGCCAGTACGGGGCCAAGACTCAATGAGCAGTTCTTC
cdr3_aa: CASTGPRLNEQFF

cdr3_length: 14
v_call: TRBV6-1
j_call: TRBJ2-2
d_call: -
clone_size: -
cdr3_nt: TGTGCCAGCAGTCCTGACGGGGTCATGGGGGAGCTGTTTTTT
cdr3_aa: CASSPDGVMGELFF

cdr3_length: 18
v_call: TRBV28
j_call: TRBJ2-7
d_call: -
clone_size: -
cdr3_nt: TGTGCCAGCAGTTTATGGTCCACAGGGTTCCTAAGCTCCTACGAGCAGTACTTC
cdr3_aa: CASSLWSTGFLSSYEQYF

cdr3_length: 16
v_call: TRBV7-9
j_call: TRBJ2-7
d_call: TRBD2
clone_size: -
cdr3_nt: TGTGCCAGCAGCTCACCAACTAGCGGGGGGGCTGATGAGCAGTACTTC
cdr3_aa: CASSSPTSGGADEQYF

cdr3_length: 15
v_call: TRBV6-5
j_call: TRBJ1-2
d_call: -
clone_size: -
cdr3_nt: TGTGCCAGCAGTGGGGACGGGGGGAGTAACTATGGCTACACCTTC
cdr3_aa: CASSGDGGSNYGYTF

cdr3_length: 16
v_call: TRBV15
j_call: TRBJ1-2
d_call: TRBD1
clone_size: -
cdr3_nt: TGTGCCACCAGCAGTGAAAGGACAGGGCTTAACTATGGCTACACCTTC
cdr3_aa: CATSSERTGLNYGYTF

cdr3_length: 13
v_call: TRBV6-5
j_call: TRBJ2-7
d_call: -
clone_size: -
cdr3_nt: TGTGCCAGCAGTTACCGCGACGGATACGAGCAGTACTTC
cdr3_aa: CASSYRDGYEQYF

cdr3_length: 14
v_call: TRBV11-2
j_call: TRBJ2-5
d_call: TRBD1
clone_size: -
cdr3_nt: TGTGCCAGCAGCCCCCAGGGGGCCCGAGAGACCCAGTACTTC
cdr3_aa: CASSPQGARETQYF

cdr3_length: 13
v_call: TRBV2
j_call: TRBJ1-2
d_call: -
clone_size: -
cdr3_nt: TGTGCCAGCAGTGAGACGGCCGGGGGTGGCTACACCTTC
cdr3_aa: CASSETAGGGYTF

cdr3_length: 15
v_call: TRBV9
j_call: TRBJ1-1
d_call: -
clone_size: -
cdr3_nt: TGTGCCAGCAGCGTAAAGCCCCTATTGGACACTGAAGCTTTCTTT
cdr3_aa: CASSVKPLLDTEAFF

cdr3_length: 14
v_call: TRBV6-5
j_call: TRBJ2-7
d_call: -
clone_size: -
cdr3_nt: TGTGCCAGCAGTTACAGGGGCAGAATTTTCGAGCAGTACTTC
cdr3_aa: CASSYRGRIFEQYF

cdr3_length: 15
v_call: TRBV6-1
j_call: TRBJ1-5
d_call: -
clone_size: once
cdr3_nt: TGTGCCAGCAGTGAAGCTGGAGCGGGGAATCAGCCCCAGCATTTT
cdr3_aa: CASSEAGAGNQPQHF